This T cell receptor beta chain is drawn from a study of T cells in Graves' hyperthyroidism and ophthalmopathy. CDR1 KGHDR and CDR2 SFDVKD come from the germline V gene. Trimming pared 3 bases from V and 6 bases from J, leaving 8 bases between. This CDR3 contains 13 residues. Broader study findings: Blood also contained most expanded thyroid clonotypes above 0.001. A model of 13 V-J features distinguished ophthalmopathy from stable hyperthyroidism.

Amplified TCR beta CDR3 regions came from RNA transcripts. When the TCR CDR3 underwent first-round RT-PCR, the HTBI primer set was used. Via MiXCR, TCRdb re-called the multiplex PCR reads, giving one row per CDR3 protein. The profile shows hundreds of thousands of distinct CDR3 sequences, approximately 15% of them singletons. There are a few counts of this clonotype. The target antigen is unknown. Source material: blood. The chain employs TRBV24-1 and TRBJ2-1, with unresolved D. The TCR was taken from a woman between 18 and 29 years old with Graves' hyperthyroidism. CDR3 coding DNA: TGTGCCACCAGTGATAGCTGGATCAATGAGCAGTTCTTC. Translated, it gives CATSDSWINEQFF.